This TCR beta chain appears in the sequencing data of a study of spatial heterogeneity in lung cancer. As for the study in general: Alpha-chain sequences were consistently detected less often than beta-chain sequences.

There are 14 residues in the CDR3. Per the germline V gene, CDR1 is SGHTA and CDR2 is FQGTGA. The V segment lost 5 bases and the J segment 8 bases; nucleotides outside the gene matches: 9. Single TCR cDNA molecules each had their own unique molecular identifier. TCRdb processed the 5' RACE reads anew with MiXCR; each CDR3 protein has one entry. The sample holds 8,700 or so distinct CDR3 sequences, roughly an eighth seen once. General study findings and limits: Higher tumor mutation counts went along with higher counts of expanded intratumoral alpha and beta TCRs.

The time point was: sample taken at primary tumor resection. A total of roughly 72 untreated early-stage non-small cell lung cancer patients served as donors. Unsorted whole RNA samples from tumor, nontumor lung or frozen PBMC were sequenced. This clonotype has a count of ten or more. Its cognate antigen is unknown. Specimen: lung tumor tissue, collected at surgery. The chain recombines TRBV7-3 with TRBJ2-1, with 7 bases fitting TRBD1. This clonotype was obtained from a male donor with early-stage non-small cell lung cancer. CDR3 sequence: CASSLETGMHEQFF. CDR3 DNA: TGTGCCAGCAGCCTTGAGACAGGGATGCATGAGCAGTTCTTC.